Below, 26 T cell receptor beta chains from the same sample are listed, as sequenced in a study of breast tumors, draining lymph nodes, adjacent tissues. TCRdb reanalysed the multiplex PCR reads using MiXCR and keeps one entry per CDR3 protein. The table has 100,000 to 150,000 distinct CDR3 sequences, about a fifth seen once. The lymph nodes were axillary draining lymph nodes from breast cancer patients. Sequenced material: axillary lymph node tissue. These receptors all stem from a female donor with breast cancer. Some clones in this sample may be carry-over from other donors' samples.

Note on this clonotype: A much larger clone is a single base away; this may be a read error. V and J are TRBV20-1 and TRBJ2-2; D is possibly TRBD2 (6 bases). The germline gives CDR1 DFQATT, CDR2 SNEGSKA (reference sequence). There are 14 residues in the CDR3. The CDR3 loop is CSARGPLATGELVF. The DNA of the CDR3 is TGCAGTGCTAGAGGCCCTCTAGCGACCGGGGAGCTGGTTTTT.

This clonotype was counted many times. The chain uses TRBV7-2 and TRBJ2-1, with 8 bases identical to TRBD1. The ends lost 5 bases at V and 5 bases at J; junction bases unmatched: 8. The CDR3 covers 15 residues. Germline values: CDR1 SGHTA, CDR2 FQGNSA. The CDR3 region is CASSRQGLGDNEQFF. The DNA of the CDR3 is TGTGCCAGCAGCCGACAGGGGCTGGGGGACAATGAGCAGTTCTTC.

About this clonotype: A read error may explain this, as a much larger clone is one base away. The J gene is TRBJ2-5, the V gene TRBV12-3 or TRBV12-4; 9 bases map to TRBD2. There are 13 residues in the CDR3. J was trimmed by 9 bases and V by 7 bases; bases with no gene match: 9. This CDR3 reads CASIEDGGGAQYF. Written as DNA, the CDR3 is TGTGCCAGCATCGAGGACGGCGGGGGGGCCCAGTACTTC.

This clonotype was counted ten times or more. This chain links TRBV2 with TRBJ2-5, with TRBD2 matching 14 bases. Germline V gene data show CDR1 as SNHLY and CDR2 as FYNNEI. The CDR3 sequence is 15 residues long. The trim removed 7 bases at V and 5 bases at J, leaving 6 bases unmatched. The CDR3 spells CASTLTSGGAETQYF. CDR3 nucleotide sequence: TGTGCCAGCACTTTGACTAGCGGGGGGGCGGAGACCCAGTACTTC.

This clonotype was found many times. The chain links TRBV6-1 to TRBJ1-2, with D perhaps matching TRBD1 (5 bases). CDR3 length: 15 residues. Germline V lookup: CDR1 MNHNS, CDR2 SASEGT. The V end lost 2 bases, the J end lost 4 bases, and 14 bases lay between the germline ends. The CDR3 bases are TGTGCCAGCAGTGAAAGCGGCAGGGTGAGCTATGGCTACACCTTC. The encoded protein is CASSESGRVSYGYTF.

Only a few counts were recorded for this clonotype. V gene TRBV6-1 combines with J gene TRBJ1-5; no clear D gene. The germline V gene encodes CDR1 MNHNS and CDR2 SASEGT. CDR3 length: 16 residues. Trimming took 5 bases from V and 1 from J, leaving 15 bases between them. The DNA for the CDR3 is TGTGCCAGCAGTTCCCTCGGGTGGCAGAGCAATCAGCCCCAGCATTTT. Amino acid sequence: CASSSLGWQSNQPQHF.

In its sample, this clonotype was seen a few times. The CDR3 loop is CAWSVPAGGGETQYF. In DNA form, the CDR3 reads TGTGCCTGGAGTGTACCGGCGGGAGGGGGAGAGACCCAGTACTTC. This chain connects TRBV30 to TRBJ2-5; 9 bases match TRBD2. This CDR3 is built from 15 residues. Germline assignment: CDR1 GTSNPN and CDR2 SVGIG (reference sequence). The V segment lost 0 bases and the J segment 4 bases; nucleotides outside the gene matches: 6.

About this clonotype: A read error is likely, as this CDR3 ends without the conserved phenylalanine or tryptophan. The DNA is omitted, as the CDR3 cannot be located on it reliably, and the CDR3 follows TCRdb's listing. The chain employs TRBV19 and TRBJ2-7; TRBD2 is the table's D call, not checked against the DNA. Germline values: CDR1 LNHDA, CDR2 SQIVND (reference sequence). The CDR3 is made up of 10 amino acids, end residues included. CDR3: CASSPRLRAG.

This clonotype was seen at least ten times. The V and J genes are TRBV15 and TRBJ1-4, with D uncertain. V shed 0 bases and J shed 8 bases, with 7 bases lying between them. Germline-derived CDR1 and CDR2 are LNHNV and YYDKDF (reference sequence). CDR3 size: 13 residues. The CDR3 spells CATSRERLEKLFF. The CDR3 bases are TGTGCCACCAGCAGAGAAAGGCTCGAAAAACTGTTTTTT.

This clonotype was recorded once. This sequence may be a read error, since a much larger clone differs from it by one base. The CDR3 bases are TGTGCCAGCAGCATGACAGGGCACGAGCAGCACTTC. Its protein product is CASSMTGHEQHF. This rearrangement joins TRBV5-6 to TRBJ2-7; 7 bases are a match to TRBD1. The CDR3 covers 12 residues. Per germline, CDR1 SGHDT and CDR2 YYEEEE.

In its sample, this clonotype was seen many times. Written as DNA, the CDR3 is TGTGCCAGCAGCTTAGAGGTAGCACCCTACAATGAGCAGTTCTTC. This encodes CASSLEVAPYNEQFF. The chain links TRBV11-3 to TRBJ2-1; no definite D call. CDR3 length: 15 amino acids. V lost 0 bases and J 2 bases, leaving 8 bases between the germline ends. CDR1 and CDR2 from the germline V gene are SGHNT and YENEEA.

This clonotype occurred many times. The chain carries TRBV2 and TRBJ2-7; TRBD2 matches at 10 bases. The trim removed 6 bases at V and 3 bases at J, leaving 5 bases unmatched. The germline gives CDR1 SNHLY, CDR2 FYNNEI. This CDR3 contains 14 residues. CDR3 DNA: TGTGCCAGCAGGGTCCAGCGGGAGGGCTACGAGCAGTACTTC. Amino acids: CASRVQREGYEQYF.

This clonotype was seen many times. V is TRBV3-1 and J is TRBJ2-3; D remains ambiguous. Germline lookup yields CDR1 LGHDT and CDR2 YNNKEL (reference sequence). CDR3 length: 12 residues. V dropped 3 bases and J dropped 1 base, with 2 bases sitting between them. CDR3 sequence: CASSHRTDTQYF. The CDR3 DNA is TGTGCCAGCAGCCACCGCACAGATACGCAGTATTTT.

This clonotype showed up many times. This chain joins TRBV6-6 and TRBJ2-1; D is perhaps TRBD1 (6 bases). Germline V CDR1 and CDR2: MNHNY, SVGAGI (reference sequence). Trimming removed 9 bases at V and 6 bases at J, with 18 bases between. CDR3 size: 14 residues. The CDR3, as DNA: TGTGCCAGTAACCGCGCCCTAGGGGGCAATGAGCAGTTCTTC. Its translation: CASNRALGGNEQFF.

This clonotype was recorded many times. The chain couples TRBV10-3 to TRBJ1-2; no firm D call. Between the trimmed V and J ends, which lost 3 bases and 2 bases, there was a span of 4 bases. CDR3 size: 12 residues. The germline gives CDR1 ENHRY, CDR2 SYGVKD. The CDR3 coding sequence is TGTGCCATCAGTGAACAGAACTATGGCTACACCTTC. The encoded protein is CAISEQNYGYTF.

This clonotype was counted ten times or more. J is TRBJ2-2 and V is TRBV11-2; the match to TRBD2 covers 10 bases. The CDR3 spans 17 residues. Germline CDR1 SGHAT, CDR2 FQNNGV. Trimming at V came to 1 base and at J to 5 bases, leaving 7 bases not matched to a gene. Here the CDR3 DNA reads TGTGCCAGCAGCTTAGGACCTAGCGGGAGCAGGACCGGGGAGCTGTTTTTT. It encodes CASSLGPSGSRTGELFF.

This clonotype was recorded a few times. The rearrangement uses TRBV9 and TRBJ1-3; D remains unclear. This CDR3 has 15 residues. V was clipped by 4 bases and J by 3 bases, with 14 bases between them. The germline V gene encodes CDR1 SGDLS and CDR2 YYNGEE. CDR3 in DNA: TGTGCCAGCAGCCCCGGAGGCAGTGGTGGAAACACCATATATTTT. This codes for CASSPGGSGGNTIYF.

On this clonotype: This may come from a read error, since a much larger clone is one base off. This chain uses TRBV6-5 with TRBJ2-7, with TRBD2 matching over 14 bases. This CDR3 has 15 amino acids. Trimming at V came to 6 bases and at J to 7 bases, leaving 8 bases not matched to a gene. The germline gives CDR1 MNHEY, CDR2 SVGAGI. The CDR3 sequence: CASRSGLAGVGEQYF. The CDR3 region has the DNA TGTGCCAGCAGATCGGGACTAGCGGGAGTCGGAGAGCAGTACTTC.

This clonotype showed up many times. V usage is TRBV4-1 and J usage is TRBJ2-2, with TRBD1 identical over 7 bases. This CDR3 has 16 amino acids. Germline V gene lookup returns CDR1 MGHRA and CDR2 YSYEKL. Germline trimming cut 2 bases from V and 2 bases from J; bases unmatched to any gene: 5. CDR3 residues: CASSQPGQTNTGELFF. As DNA, the CDR3 is TGCGCCAGCAGCCAACCGGGACAGACAAACACCGGGGAGCTGTTTTTT.

This clonotype was counted many times. This chain uses TRBV6-1 with TRBJ1-2; D remains unclear. CDR1 and CDR2 from the germline V gene are MNHNS and SASEGT. This CDR3 spans 14 amino acids. The V end was cut by 1 base, the J end by 4 bases, with 10 bases between. The CDR3 DNA sequence: TGTGCCAGCAGTGAAGGGTGGGCGGGCTATGGCTACACCTTC. This sequence encodes CASSEGWAGYGYTF.

The chain links TRBV28 to TRBJ2-7; 10 bases match TRBD2. The CDR3 spans 15 residues. The J segment lost 6 bases and the V segment lost 6 bases, leaving 11 bases of the junction unmatched. Looked up from germline, CDR1 is MDHEN and CDR2 is SYDVKM. This CDR3 is CASSQSTSGAREQYF. The CDR3 bases are TGTGCCAGCAGCCAATCAACTAGCGGGGCCCGCGAGCAGTACTTC.

This clonotype was seen many times. The rearrangement uses TRBV12-3 or TRBV12-4 and TRBJ1-4, with 8 positions matching TRBD1. The CDR3 spans 15 residues. After removal of 3 bases from V and 7 bases from J, the junction contained 7 bases not matched to a gene. CDR3 residues: CASSFTGQGAEKLFF. In DNA form, the CDR3 reads TGTGCCAGCAGTTTTACAGGACAGGGTGCTGAAAAACTGTTTTTT.

This clonotype was observed many times. The J gene is TRBJ2-7, the V gene TRBV6-1; no definite D call. Per germline, CDR1 MNHNS and CDR2 SASEGT. Deletions cut 2 bases from V and 2 bases from J, with 13 bases between. The CDR3 runs to 15 residues. As DNA, the CDR3 is TGTGCCAGCAGTGAATCGCCCGTCCGCCCCTACGAGCAGTACTTC. Translated: CASSESPVRPYEQYF.

V gene TRBV18 combines with J gene TRBJ2-1; D may be TRBD1 or TRBD2 (5 bases each). The CDR3 totals 15 residues. V dropped 9 bases and J dropped 3 bases, with 18 bases sitting between them. Germline CDR1 and CDR2: KGHSH and LQKENI. The CDR3 bases are TGTGCCAGTCGAGCCCCGGGGCATTTCTACAATGAGCAGTTCTTC. It specifies CASRAPGHFYNEQFF.

This clonotype was detected ten times or more. V usage is TRBV13 and J usage is TRBJ2-1, with 9 bases aligning to TRBD1. The CDR3 runs to 17 residues. V shed 5 bases, J shed 4 bases, and the junction held 12 bases outside the gene matches. Germline assignment: CDR1 PRHDT and CDR2 FYEKMQ (reference sequence). CDR3 sequence reads: CASSTTGGDARYNEQFF. The CDR3 DNA is TGTGCCAGCAGCACCACAGGGGGCGATGCGCGGTACAATGAGCAGTTCTTC.

Many counts were recorded for this clonotype. The chain has TRBV20-1 and TRBJ2-3; D is uncertain. The germline V gene encodes CDR1 DFQATT and CDR2 SNEGSKA (reference sequence). The CDR3 runs to 16 residues. V dropped 1 base and J dropped 3 bases, with 17 bases sitting between them. The CDR3 coding sequence is TGCAGTGCTAGAGGCCCCGCCAAAAACCCGACAGATACGCAGTATTTT. It codes for CSARGPAKNPTDTQYF.